This TCR beta chain was sequenced in a study of preoperative IRX-2 immunotherapy in early breast cancer (dated by TCRdb to between 2018 and 2020). As to this clone: Its antigen remains unidentified. No per-base quality is available; no much larger clone lies one base away.

Receptor amplification or capture employed the immunoSEQ multiplex PCR assay. TCRdb retrieved this table from immuneACCESS and kept in-frame rearrangements only. Not all clones are present; in checked studies, unresolved V genes account for under half, and no reason is known for the remainder. This sample holds around 35,000 clones; 90% to 95% were observed only once. The ten largest make up nearly 6.5% of the sample. Looking up the germline V gene (reference sequence) yields CDR1 LNHNV and CDR2 YYDKDF. The CDR3 measures 14 amino acids from cysteine to phenylalanine. Only the CDR3 DNA stays, 42 bases, in frame from base 1. V and J are trimmed by 2 bases and 4 bases, and the gene matches miss 2 bases of the junction. The sample's treatment or condition, from its label and the paper: preoperative locoregional IRX-2 cytokine immunotherapy. The samples were obtained from a phase Ib study that tested preoperative, locoregional IRX-2 cytokine immunotherapy meant to prime immune responses. The donors were early-stage breast cancer patients who were given IRX-2 prior to surgery.

This receptor chain uses TRBV15 and TRBJ2-1, with 7 bases matching TRBD1. The biological material was taken from a patient treated with IRX-2 immunotherapy. The receptor was isolated from a human donor with breast cancer. The CDR3 loop reads CATSRSGQYNEQFF. The DNA reads TGTGCCACCAGCAGATCGGGACAGTACAATGAGCAGTTCTTC.